The 4 T cell receptor beta chains given below trace back to one sample, sequenced in a study of shared clonotypes between healthy human individuals. Data came from immunoSEQ multiplex PCR; TCRdb stores just in-frame clones and leaves some out. The table has 2 million to 2.5 million clones, 85% to 95% seen once. What was sequenced was naive CD4+ T cells from PBMCs. The subset: CD45RA+ positively selected. The source is a man aged 18 to 30 in good health. Some clones in this sample may be carry-over from other donors' samples.

The gene calls are TRBV2 and TRBJ2-1; 8 bases fit TRBD1. The CDR3 contains 12 residues. With V trimmed by 4 bases and J by 8 bases, 1 base remained unmatched. Germline V CDR1 and CDR2: SNHLY, FYNNEI. The CDR3 nucleotides read TGTGCCAGCAGTGGACAGGGGTATGAGCAGTTCTTC. It encodes CASSGQGYEQFF.

This chain joins TRBV5-4 and TRBJ2-7; the match to TRBD1 covers 8 bases. Trimming cost V 3 bases and J 3 bases; bases outside gene matches: 11. CDR3 length: 16 residues. Germline V gene data show CDR1 as SGHNT and CDR2 as YYREEE (reference sequence). The CDR3 nucleotides read TGTGCCAGCAGCTGGGGCGGGCAGGGGGCGATCTACGAGCAGTACTTC. Translation gives CASSWGGQGAIYEQYF.

The J gene is TRBJ2-7, the V gene TRBV28; D is undetermined. This CDR3 comprises 14 residues. CDR1 and CDR2 (germline): MDHEN, SYDVKM. The V and J ends lost 6 bases and 0 bases respectively, with 12 bases between them. CDR3: CASRRTGSSYEQYF. The CDR3 DNA follows: TGTGCCAGCAGGCGGACGGGTAGCTCCTACGAGCAGTACTTC.

This chain uses TRBV5-6 with TRBJ1-1, with 7 positions matching TRBD1. V dropped 4 bases and J dropped 14; count of bases not matched to a gene: 11. CDR3 length: 12 amino acids. Germline assignment: CDR1 SGHDT and CDR2 YYEEEE. CDR3 sequence: CASSGTGQVPFF. The CDR3 DNA reads as TGTGCCAGCAGCGGAACAGGACAGGTCCCCTTCTTT.